The rows below give T cell receptor beta chains drawn from one sample of a study of cytomegalovirus exposure and HLA in healthy donors. Assay: immunoSEQ multiplex PCR; the TCRdb copy retains only in-frame clones and omits some. Found here are 90,000 to 140,000 clones, nearly 85% of them singletons; the top ten hold 6.1%. The sequenced sample was PBMCs. These receptors were obtained from a man younger than 30 in good health and CMV-seronegative. The CDR3 runs from the conserved cysteine through the conserved F or W. Each record gives: V gene, CDR3 length, clone size, D gene, J gene, CDR3 DNA, CDR3 protein. A D gene is named only where the DNA matches it firmly. Not every row has a clone size; where given, it reads once, few, many or a size class.

v_call: TRBV11-3
cdr3_length: 15
clone_size: NA
d_call: NA
j_call: TRBJ2-5
cdr3_nt: TGTGCCAGCAGCTTAGATCAGGGCGGTGGTGAGACCCAGTACTTC
cdr3_aa: CASSLDQGGGETQYF

v_call: TRBV7-6
cdr3_length: 13
clone_size: NA
d_call: TRBD1
j_call: TRBJ2-7
cdr3_nt: TGTGCCAGCAGCCACAGGGGGTCCTACGAGCAGTACTTC
cdr3_aa: CASSHRGSYEQYF

v_call: TRBV9
cdr3_length: 12
clone_size: NA
d_call: NA
j_call: TRBJ2-1
cdr3_nt: TGTGCCAGCAGCGCCCGGGACAATGAGCAGTTCTTC
cdr3_aa: CASSARDNEQFF

v_call: TRBV29-1
cdr3_length: 14
clone_size: NA
d_call: TRBD2
j_call: TRBJ2-7
cdr3_nt: TGCAGCGTTCACGGGACTAGCGGAAGCTACGAGCAGTACTTC
cdr3_aa: CSVHGTSGSYEQYF

v_call: TRBV7-9
cdr3_length: 15
clone_size: NA
d_call: TRBD1
j_call: TRBJ1-5
cdr3_nt: TGTGCCAGCAGCTTAGTAGGACAGGGAGAACAGCCCCAGCATTTT
cdr3_aa: CASSLVGQGEQPQHF

v_call: TRBV11-2
cdr3_length: 18
clone_size: NA
d_call: TRBD2
j_call: TRBJ2-1
cdr3_nt: TGTGCCAGCAGCTCAGGGGGGACTAGCGGGACCTCCTACAATGAGCAGTTCTTC
cdr3_aa: CASSSGGTSGTSYNEQFF

v_call: TRBV27
cdr3_length: 14
clone_size: few
d_call: NA
j_call: TRBJ2-6
cdr3_nt: TGTGCCAGCAGCGTCAGCTCTGGGGCCAACGTCCTGACTTTC
cdr3_aa: CASSVSSGANVLTF

v_call: TRBV6-1
cdr3_length: 14
clone_size: NA
d_call: NA
j_call: TRBJ1-6
cdr3_nt: TGTGCCAGCAGTGAAGACGGGGGGAATTCACCCCTCCACTTT
cdr3_aa: CASSEDGGNSPLHF

v_call: TRBV28
cdr3_length: 15
clone_size: NA
d_call: NA
j_call: TRBJ2-2
cdr3_nt: TGTGCCAGCAGTTTTCACAGGGAGGGGTCCGGGGAGCTGTTTTTT
cdr3_aa: CASSFHREGSGELFF

v_call: TRBV4-1
cdr3_length: 16
clone_size: NA
d_call: NA
j_call: TRBJ2-7
cdr3_nt: TGCGCCAGCAGCCAAGGGGTCCAGGGATACTCCTACGAGCAGTACTTC
cdr3_aa: CASSQGVQGYSYEQYF

v_call: TRBV28
cdr3_length: 14
clone_size: NA
d_call: NA
j_call: TRBJ1-2
cdr3_nt: TGTGCCAGCAGTCGTCCGGGGGGCGACGGAGGCTACACCTTC
cdr3_aa: CASSRPGGDGGYTF

v_call: TRBV27
cdr3_length: 17
clone_size: NA
d_call: TRBD2
j_call: TRBJ2-7
cdr3_nt: TGTGCCAGCAGTTTCTTAAGGGTAGCGGGAGGGCCCTACGAGCAGTACTTC
cdr3_aa: CASSFLRVAGGPYEQYF

v_call: TRBV6-6
cdr3_length: 15
clone_size: NA
d_call: TRBD1
j_call: TRBJ1-2
cdr3_nt: TGTGCCAGCAGTACCCAACAGGGGGCAGACTATGGCTACACCTTC
cdr3_aa: CASSTQQGADYGYTF

v_call: TRBV6-4
cdr3_length: 14
clone_size: NA
d_call: NA
j_call: TRBJ1-2
cdr3_nt: TGTGCCAGCAGTGACTCAGTTCTCAGTGGTGGCTACACCTTC
cdr3_aa: CASSDSVLSGGYTF

v_call: TRBV5-6
cdr3_length: 15
clone_size: NA
d_call: NA
j_call: TRBJ2-7
cdr3_nt: TGTGCCAGCAGCTCGAGATCACGCGGGGCGAGTGAGCAGTACTTC
cdr3_aa: CASSSRSRGASEQYF

v_call: TRBV5-1
cdr3_length: 15
clone_size: NA
d_call: TRBD1
j_call: TRBJ2-5
cdr3_nt: TGCGCCAGCAGCTTGATACAGGGGGCCTTGGAGACCCAGTACTTC
cdr3_aa: CASSLIQGALETQYF

v_call: TRBV6-5
cdr3_length: 15
clone_size: NA
d_call: NA
j_call: TRBJ1-4
cdr3_nt: TGTGCCAGCAGTTACCGGCAGGGTCAAGGTGAAAAACTGTTTTTT
cdr3_aa: CASSYRQGQGEKLFF

v_call: TRBV5-5
cdr3_length: 13
clone_size: few
d_call: NA
j_call: TRBJ1-5
cdr3_nt: TGTGCCAGCAGTCCCTTAGGGGGATCAGCCCAGCATTTT
cdr3_aa: CASSPLGGSAQHF

v_call: TRBV5-1
cdr3_length: 22
clone_size: NA
d_call: TRBD2
j_call: TRBJ2-3
cdr3_nt: TGCGCCAGCAGCCCAACCTGGGCCCCGGGACTAGCGGGAGCAGGGAGCACAGATACGCAGTATTTT
cdr3_aa: CASSPTWAPGLAGAGSTDTQYF

v_call: TRBV6-4
cdr3_length: 14
clone_size: NA
d_call: TRBD1
j_call: TRBJ1-1
cdr3_nt: TGTGCCAGCAGACTGGGACAGGGCTACACTGAAGCTTTCTTT
cdr3_aa: CASRLGQGYTEAFF

v_call: TRBV28
cdr3_length: 13
clone_size: NA
d_call: NA
j_call: TRBJ2-7
cdr3_nt: TGTGCCAGCAGTTTATCGCTGAGCTACGAGCAGTACTTC
cdr3_aa: CASSLSLSYEQYF

v_call: TRBV6-6
cdr3_length: 13
clone_size: once
d_call: NA
j_call: TRBJ2-7
cdr3_nt: TGTGCCAGCAGTTATAGGGAGTTATACGAGCAGTACTTC
cdr3_aa: CASSYRELYEQYF

v_call: TRBV7-9
cdr3_length: 15
clone_size: NA
d_call: TRBD2
j_call: TRBJ2-5
cdr3_nt: TGTGCCAGCAGCTTACCTGGGGCGGGAGGAGGGACCCAGTACTTC
cdr3_aa: CASSLPGAGGGTQYF

v_call: TRBV27
cdr3_length: 15
clone_size: NA
d_call: NA
j_call: TRBJ2-7
cdr3_nt: TGTGCCAGCAGTTTAATGGCAACGAGGGTCCACGAGCAGTACTTC
cdr3_aa: CASSLMATRVHEQYF

v_call: TRBV5-1
cdr3_length: 15
clone_size: NA
d_call: NA
j_call: TRBJ2-7
cdr3_nt: TGCGCCAGCAGCTTGGCCGGGGGGCCGTCCTACGAGCAGTACTTC
cdr3_aa: CASSLAGGPSYEQYF

v_call: TRBV7-3
cdr3_length: 15
clone_size: NA
d_call: NA
j_call: TRBJ2-1
cdr3_nt: TGTGCCAGCAGCTTAATGGGGGACACGTACAATGAGCAGTTCTTC
cdr3_aa: CASSLMGDTYNEQFF

v_call: TRBV6-5
cdr3_length: 14
clone_size: once
d_call: TRBD1
j_call: TRBJ2-1
cdr3_nt: TGTGCCAGCAGCCAACCGGGACAGATTAATGAGCAGTTCTTC
cdr3_aa: CASSQPGQINEQFF

v_call: TRBV30
cdr3_length: 15
clone_size: NA
d_call: NA
j_call: TRBJ1-3
cdr3_nt: TGTGCCTGGAGTGTACGGGCAGGGAAGGGAAACACCATATATTTT
cdr3_aa: CAWSVRAGKGNTIYF

v_call: TRBV4-2
cdr3_length: 17
clone_size: NA
d_call: NA
j_call: TRBJ1-5
cdr3_nt: TGTGCCAGCAGCCAAGGATTGTCCCGAGCGCAGGGGCAGCCCCAGCATTTT
cdr3_aa: CASSQGLSRAQGQPQHF

v_call: TRBV27
cdr3_length: 15
clone_size: once
d_call: TRBD1
j_call: TRBJ1-1
cdr3_nt: TGTGCCAGCAGTCCGGGACAGGGAGGGAACACTGAAGCTTTCTTT
cdr3_aa: CASSPGQGGNTEAFF

v_call: TRBV5-1
cdr3_length: 17
clone_size: NA
d_call: NA
j_call: TRBJ1-1
cdr3_nt: TGCGCCAGCAGCTTGGCAAGTAGAGGGGGGGGGAACACTGAAGCTTTCTTT
cdr3_aa: CASSLASRGGGNTEAFF

v_call: TRBV27
cdr3_length: 16
clone_size: NA
d_call: NA
j_call: TRBJ2-1
cdr3_nt: TGTGCCAGCAGTTTGCACTCTAGTTCGTCCTACAATGAGCAGTTCTTC
cdr3_aa: CASSLHSSSSYNEQFF

v_call: TRBV7-9
cdr3_length: 14
clone_size: NA
d_call: TRBD1
j_call: TRBJ1-4
cdr3_nt: TGTGCCAGCACCCAGGGGGCCTCGAATGAAAAACTGTTTTTT
cdr3_aa: CASTQGASNEKLFF

v_call: TRBV5-6
cdr3_length: 13
clone_size: once
d_call: NA
j_call: TRBJ1-5
cdr3_nt: TGTGCCAGCAGTTGGGGGGAGGACCAGCCCCAGCATTTT
cdr3_aa: CASSWGEDQPQHF

v_call: TRBV7-3
cdr3_length: 15
clone_size: NA
d_call: TRBD2
j_call: TRBJ2-2
cdr3_nt: TGTGCCAGCAGCTTTACGGGAGGGGACACCGGGGAGCTGTTTTTT
cdr3_aa: CASSFTGGDTGELFF

v_call: TRBV5-1
cdr3_length: 13
clone_size: NA
d_call: NA
j_call: TRBJ1-1
cdr3_nt: TGCGCCAGCAGCTTGGACAGGGCCACTGAAGCTTTCTTT
cdr3_aa: CASSLDRATEAFF

v_call: TRBV6-1
cdr3_length: 14
clone_size: NA
d_call: TRBD1
j_call: TRBJ1-5
cdr3_nt: TGTGCCAGCAGGGCGACAGGGTTAGAGCAGCCCCAGCATTTT
cdr3_aa: CASRATGLEQPQHF

v_call: TRBV7-9
cdr3_length: 18
clone_size: NA
d_call: TRBD2
j_call: TRBJ2-6
cdr3_nt: TGTGCCAGCAACCACGCAACCGGGGGGGTTGCTGGGGCCAACGTCCTGACTTTC
cdr3_aa: CASNHATGGVAGANVLTF

v_call: TRBV12-5
cdr3_length: 17
clone_size: NA
d_call: NA
j_call: TRBJ1-2
cdr3_nt: TGTGCTAGTGGTTTGCTACCCCCGGGGGAGAAGGGCTATGGCTACACCTTC
cdr3_aa: CASGLLPPGEKGYGYTF

v_call: TRBV28
cdr3_length: 14
clone_size: once
d_call: TRBD1
j_call: TRBJ1-2
cdr3_nt: TGTGCCAGCAGCGCAGCAGGGGGTGGCTATGGCTACACCTTC
cdr3_aa: CASSAAGGGYGYTF

v_call: TRBV4-3
cdr3_length: 16
clone_size: NA
d_call: TRBD1
j_call: TRBJ1-3
cdr3_nt: TGCGCCAGCAGCCAATACCGACAGGGGGCTGGAAACACCATATATTTT
cdr3_aa: CASSQYRQGAGNTIYF